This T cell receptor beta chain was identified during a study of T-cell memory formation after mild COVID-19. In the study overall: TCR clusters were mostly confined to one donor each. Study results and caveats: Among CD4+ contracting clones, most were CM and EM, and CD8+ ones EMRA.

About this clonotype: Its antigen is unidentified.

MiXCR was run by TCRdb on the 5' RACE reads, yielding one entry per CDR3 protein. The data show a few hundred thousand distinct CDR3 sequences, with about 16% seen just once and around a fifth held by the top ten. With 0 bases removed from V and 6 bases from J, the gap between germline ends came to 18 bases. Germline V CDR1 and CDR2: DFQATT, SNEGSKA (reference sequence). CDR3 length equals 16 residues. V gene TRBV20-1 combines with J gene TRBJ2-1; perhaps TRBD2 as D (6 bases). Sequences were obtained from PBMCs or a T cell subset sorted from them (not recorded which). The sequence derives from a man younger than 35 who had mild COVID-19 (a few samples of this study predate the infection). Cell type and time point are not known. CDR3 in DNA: TGCAGTGCTAGAGATCCTAGGGGACTTGTAGTCAATGAGCAGTTCTTC. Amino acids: CSARDPRGLVVNEQFF.